This T cell receptor (beta chain) was captured by sequencing in a study of blood T cells in healthy people across ages. Study-level background: About one barcoded TCR beta cDNA was captured per two T cells.

Study outcomes and limitations: Among T cells, TCR beta diversity per million cells dropped roughly linearly as age rose. PBMCs left unsorted prevented a conclusive naive versus antigen-experienced comparison.

Points on this clonotype: Its antigen is unidentified.

The CDR3 extends over 14 amino acids. The V gene's germline CDR1 is MNHEY and CDR2 SMNVEV (reference sequence). V was pared by 2 bases and J by 10 bases, with 12 bases between. Primed by a sample-barcoded 5' primer and a J-beta primer mix, a second PCR proceeded for 7 to 11 cycles. A single record per CDR3 protein comes from TCRdb applying MiXCR to the 5' RACE reads. The sample has hundreds of thousands of distinct CDR3 sequences; 55% to 75% are singletons. With each sample, at least 6 micrograms of total RNA were extracted. Sequenced sample: blood. The V gene is TRBV27, the J gene TRBJ1-6; possibly TRBD1 for D (6 bases). The sequence derives from a man aged 25-40 years in good health. The CDR3: CASSLAGEGSPLHF. CDR3 bases: TGTGCCAGCAGTTTAGCAGGGGAAGGATCACCCCTCCACTTT.